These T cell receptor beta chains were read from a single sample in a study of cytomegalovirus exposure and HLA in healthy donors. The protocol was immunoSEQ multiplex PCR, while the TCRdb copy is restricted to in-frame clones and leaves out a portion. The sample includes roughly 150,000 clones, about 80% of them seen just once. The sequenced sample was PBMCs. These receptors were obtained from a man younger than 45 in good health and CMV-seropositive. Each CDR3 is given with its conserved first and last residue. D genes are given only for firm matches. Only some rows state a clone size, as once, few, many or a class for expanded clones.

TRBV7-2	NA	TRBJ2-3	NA	CASTLTRGTDTQYF	TGTGCCAGCACCCTGACTAGAGGCACAGATACGCAGTATTTT
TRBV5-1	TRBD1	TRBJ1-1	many	CASSLAGGYTEAFF	TGCGCCAGCAGCTTGGCAGGGGGGTACACTGAAGCTTTCTTT
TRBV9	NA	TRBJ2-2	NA	CASQGHSKTGELFF	TGTGCCAGCCAGGGACATAGTAAAACCGGGGAGCTGTTTTTT
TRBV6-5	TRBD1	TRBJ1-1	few	CASRTGANTEAFF	TGTGCCAGTAGGACAGGGGCGAACACTGAAGCTTTCTTT
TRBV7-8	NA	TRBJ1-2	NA	CASSLSTYNYGYTF	TGTGCCAGCAGCTTATCTACGTATAACTATGGCTACACCTTC
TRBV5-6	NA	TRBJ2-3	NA	CASSLTTGTNADTQYF	TGTGCCAGCAGTTTGACGACAGGCACAAATGCAGATACGCAGTATTTT
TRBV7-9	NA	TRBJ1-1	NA	CASISWQGIQAGTEAFF	TGTGCCAGCATCAGCTGGCAGGGAATACAGGCCGGCACTGAAGCTTTCTTT
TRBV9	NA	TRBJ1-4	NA	CASSVEGGGNEKLFF	TGTGCCAGCAGCGTAGAGGGAGGAGGGAATGAAAAACTGTTTTTT
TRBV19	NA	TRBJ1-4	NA	CASSIDRRGREKLFF	TGTGCCAGTAGTATAGATCGACGGGGGAGGGAAAAACTGTTTTTT
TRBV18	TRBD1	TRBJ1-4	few	CASSPTGATNEKLFF	TGTGCCAGCTCACCCACAGGGGCAACTAATGAAAAACTGTTTTTT
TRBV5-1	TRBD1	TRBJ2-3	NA	CASSFRDRGTDTQYF	TGCGCCAGCAGCTTCCGGGACAGGGGAACGGATACGCAGTATTTT
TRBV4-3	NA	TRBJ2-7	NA	CASSQDPGVSYEQYF	TGCGCCAGCAGCCAAGACCCGGGGGTTTCCTACGAGCAGTACTTC
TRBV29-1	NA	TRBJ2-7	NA	CSPARGYVFEQYF	TGCAGCCCAGCGAGGGGGTATGTGTTCGAGCAGTACTTC
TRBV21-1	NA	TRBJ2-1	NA	CASSVRLAGGPNEQFF	TGTGCCAGCAGCGTACGACTAGCGGGGGGGCCCAATGAGCAGTTCTTC
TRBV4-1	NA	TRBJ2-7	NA	CASSFGSSYEQYF	TGCGCCAGCAGCTTCGGGAGTTCCTACGAGCAGTACTTC
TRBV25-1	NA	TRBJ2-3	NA	CASSPGVALADTQYF	TGTGCCAGCAGTCCCGGGGTGGCCCTGGCAGATACGCAGTATTTT
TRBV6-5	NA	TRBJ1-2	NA	CASSYSPRNYGYTF	TGTGCCAGCAGTTACTCGCCCAGGAACTATGGCTACACCTTC
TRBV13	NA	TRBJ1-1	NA	CASSGLGNTEAFF	TGTGCCAGCAGCGGCCTAGGGAACACTGAAGCTTTCTTT
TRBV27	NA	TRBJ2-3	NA	CASTNWGRERADTQYF	TGTGCCAGCACCAACTGGGGGCGGGAGCGGGCAGATACGCAGTATTTT
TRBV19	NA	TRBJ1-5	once	CASSIPPQPQHF	TGTGCCAGTAGTATACCTCCCCAGCCCCAGCATTTT
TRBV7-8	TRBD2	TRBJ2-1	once	CASSLVGGRVYNEQFF	TGTGCCAGCAGCTTAGTAGGCGGGAGGGTATACAATGAGCAGTTCTTC
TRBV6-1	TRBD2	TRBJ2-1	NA	CASSDSGRANEQFF	TGTGCCAGCAGTGATAGCGGGAGGGCCAATGAGCAGTTCTTC
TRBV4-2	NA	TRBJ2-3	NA	CASSHRVLGDTQYF	TGTGCCAGCAGCCACCGGGTCCTTGGGGATACGCAGTATTTT
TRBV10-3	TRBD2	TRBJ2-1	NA	CAIGKSGRRAYNEQFF	TGTGCCATTGGGAAAAGCGGGAGGCGCGCCTACAATGAGCAGTTCTTC
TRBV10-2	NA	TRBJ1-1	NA	CASSESGLNTEAFF	TGCGCCAGCAGTGAGTCGGGGCTGAACACTGAAGCTTTCTTT
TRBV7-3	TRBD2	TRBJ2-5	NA	CASSSSGSPTAQYF	TGTGCCAGCTCCTCTAGCGGGAGTCCTACCGCCCAGTACTTC
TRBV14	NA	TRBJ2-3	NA	CASSQGNRADTQYF	TGTGCCAGCAGCCAAGGAAACAGGGCAGATACGCAGTATTTT
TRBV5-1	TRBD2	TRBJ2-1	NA	CASSLDGLGVNEQFF	TGCGCCAGCAGCTTGGATGGACTAGGTGTCAATGAGCAGTTCTTC
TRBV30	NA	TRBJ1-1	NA	CAWIGDKAMGEAFF	TGTGCCTGGATCGGGGACAAGGCTATGGGTGAAGCTTTCTTT
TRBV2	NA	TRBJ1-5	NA	CASSADRPQHF	TGTGCCAGCAGTGCAGATCGGCCCCAGCATTTT
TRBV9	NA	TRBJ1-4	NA	CASSRGLDEKLFF	TGTGCCAGTTCCAGGGGACTAGATGAAAAACTGTTTTTT
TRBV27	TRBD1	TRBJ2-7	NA	CATPGQTPYEQYF	TGTGCCACGCCGGGACAGACTCCCTACGAGCAGTACTTC
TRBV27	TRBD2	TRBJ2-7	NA	CASSSAATGTRGYYEQYF	TGTGCCAGCAGTTCCGCCGCCACCGGGACTAGAGGTTACTACGAGCAGTACTTC
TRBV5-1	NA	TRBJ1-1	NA	CASSLGKNSSTAEAFF	TGCGCCAGCAGCTTGGGTAAAAACAGTTCGACCGCTGAAGCTTTCTTT
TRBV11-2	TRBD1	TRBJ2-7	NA	CASSRSGTGGYEQYF	TGTGCCAGCAGTCGAAGCGGGACAGGGGGTTACGAGCAGTACTTC
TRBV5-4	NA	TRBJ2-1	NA	CASSLISLANEQFF	TGTGCCAGCAGCTTGATATCTCTAGCTAATGAGCAGTTCTTC
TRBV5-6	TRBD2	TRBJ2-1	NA	CASSLGLAGGLYNEQFF	TGTGCCAGCAGCTTGGGGCTAGCGGGGGGATTATACAATGAGCAGTTCTTC
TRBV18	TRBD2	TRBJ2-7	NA	CASSSGLAGSYEQYF	TGTGCCAGCTCTTCCGGACTAGCGGGTTCTTACGAGCAGTACTTC
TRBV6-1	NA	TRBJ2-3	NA	CASCIQPTDTQYF	TGTGCCAGCTGTATACAGCCCACAGATACGCAGTATTTT
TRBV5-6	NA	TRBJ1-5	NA	CASSRYRARDQPQHF	TGTGCCAGCAGCCGGTACAGGGCAAGGGATCAGCCCCAGCATTTT
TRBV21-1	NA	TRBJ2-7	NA	CASSKGWNRDRSPLSSYEQYF	TGTGCCAGCAGCAAAGGGTGGAACCGGGACAGGTCCCCTTTAAGCTCCTACGAGCAGTACTTC
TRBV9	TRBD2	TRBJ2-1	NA	CASSAPRTSGYYNEQFF	TGTGCCAGCAGCGCTCCCAGGACTAGCGGATACTACAATGAGCAGTTCTTC
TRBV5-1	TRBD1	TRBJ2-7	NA	CASSDRDRVSYEQYF	TGCGCCAGCAGCGACCGGGACAGGGTCTCCTACGAGCAGTACTTC
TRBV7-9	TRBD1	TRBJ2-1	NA	CASSLETGTAYNEQFF	TGTGCCAGCAGCTTAGAAACCGGGACAGCCTACAATGAGCAGTTCTTC